This record looks at one T cell receptor (beta chain) sequence and its context. Its antigen is unidentified. This record comes from a study of blood T cells in healthy people across ages. General study findings and limits: Strong correlation existed between TCR beta diversity and naive T cell percentage.

Individuals who donated were healthy Caucasians from Russia aged roughly 6 to 100. A second PCR of 7 to 11 cycles used a sample-barcoded 5' primer and a J-beta primer mix. Each cDNA molecule was tagged by a template-switch adaptor with 12 random nucleotides. TCRdb re-called the 5' RACE reads through MiXCR, storing one row per CDR3 protein. Of some 920,000 distinct CDR3 sequences listed, roughly half were seen once; the top ten hold about 20%. This clonotype originated in a woman aged 60-75 years in good health. The sequenced sample was blood.

The CDR3 spells CSARVRAGGPLNEQFF. The DNA for the CDR3 is TGCAGTGCTAGAGTGCGAGCGGGAGGGCCACTTAATGAGCAGTTCTTC. The gene calls are TRBV20-1 and TRBJ2-1; the match to TRBD2 covers 10 bases. The V segment lost 1 base and the J segment 7 bases; nucleotides outside the gene matches: 10. Germline assignment: CDR1 DFQATT and CDR2 SNEGSKA (reference sequence). The CDR3 runs to 16 residues.